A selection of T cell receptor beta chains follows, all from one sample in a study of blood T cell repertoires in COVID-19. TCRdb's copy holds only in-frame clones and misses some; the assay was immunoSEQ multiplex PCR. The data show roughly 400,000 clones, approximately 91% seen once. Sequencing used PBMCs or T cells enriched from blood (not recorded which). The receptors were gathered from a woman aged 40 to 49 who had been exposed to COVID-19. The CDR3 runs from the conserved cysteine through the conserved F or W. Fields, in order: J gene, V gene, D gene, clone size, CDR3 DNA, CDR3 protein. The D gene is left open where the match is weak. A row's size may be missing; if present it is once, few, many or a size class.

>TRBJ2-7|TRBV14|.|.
TGTGCCAGCAGCTTCCACACAGGGATTGGTCTTGGGGAGCAGTACTTC
CASSFHTGIGLGEQYF
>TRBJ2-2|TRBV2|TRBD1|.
TGTGCCAGCAGTGATTGGCAGGGGGACACCGGGGAGCTGTTTTTT
CASSDWQGDTGELFF
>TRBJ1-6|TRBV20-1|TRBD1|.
TGCAGTGCGTGGACAGGGGCGTACCTCCACTTT
CSAWTGAYLHF
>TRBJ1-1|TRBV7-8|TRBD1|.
TGTGCCAGCAGCTTTGGACAGGCTAAAGGGAACACTGAAGCTTTCTTT
CASSFGQAKGNTEAFF
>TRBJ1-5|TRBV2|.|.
TGTGCCAGCACCCTCAGGCAGGGCAGCAATCAGCCCCAGCATTTT
CASTLRQGSNQPQHF
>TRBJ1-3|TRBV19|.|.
TGTGCCACCATGGGCGGGAGCTCTGGAAACACCATATATTTT
CATMGGSSGNTIYF
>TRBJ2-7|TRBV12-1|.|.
TGTGCCAGCAGCTCGGGACAGCGTACCTACGAGCAGTACTTC
CASSSGQRTYEQYF
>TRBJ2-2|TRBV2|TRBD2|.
TGTGCCAGCAGCCCAGGACTAGCGGGAGGCGCTCCCTTCACGGACACCGGGGAGCTGTTTTTT
CASSPGLAGGAPFTDTGELFF
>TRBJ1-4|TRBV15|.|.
TGTGCCACCAGCAGAGCCAGTAACGAAAAACTGTTTTTT
CATSRASNEKLFF
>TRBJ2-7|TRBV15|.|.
TGTGCCACCAGCCCGGGTCGACAGCCCGAAGGGTACGAGCAGTACTTC
CATSPGRQPEGYEQYF
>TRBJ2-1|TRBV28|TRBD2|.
TGTGCCAGCAGTGATCCGGGACTAGCGGCCTACAATGAGCAGTTCTTC
CASSDPGLAAYNEQFF
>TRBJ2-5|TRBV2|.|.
TGTGCCAGCAGTGATACTCTACGAAAAGAGACCCAGTACTTC
CASSDTLRKETQYF
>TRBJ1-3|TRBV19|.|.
TGTGCCAGTAGTATTGACAGTGGAAACACCATATATTTT
CASSIDSGNTIYF
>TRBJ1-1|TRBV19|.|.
TGTGCCAGTAGTATTCAGGGTAACACTGAAGCTTTCTTT
CASSIQGNTEAFF
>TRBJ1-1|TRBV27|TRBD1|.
TGTGCCAGCAGTCGTCCGGGACAGGGGTCTGGAGCTTTCTTT
CASSRPGQGSGAFF
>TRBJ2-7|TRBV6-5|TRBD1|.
TGTGCCAGCTATGGACAGGGGGCGGCCTACGAGCAGTACTTC
CASYGQGAAYEQYF
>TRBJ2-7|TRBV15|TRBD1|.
TGTGCCACCAGCAGGGACAGGGGTTCCTACGAGCAGTACTTC
CATSRDRGSYEQYF
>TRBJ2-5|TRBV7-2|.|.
TGTGCCAGCAGCTTAGTAGGGGGGGCTTTGGGAGAGACCCAGTACTTC
CASSLVGGALGETQYF
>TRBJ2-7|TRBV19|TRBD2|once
TGTGCCAGTAGTAATCCTTGCCTAGGCTGGCTAGCGGGACTTAGCTCCTACGAGCAGTACTTC
CASSNPCLGWLAGLSSYEQYF
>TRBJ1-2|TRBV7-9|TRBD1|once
TGTGCCAGCAGCTTAGCCGGGACAGGCTTTGGCTACACCTTC
CASSLAGTGFGYTF
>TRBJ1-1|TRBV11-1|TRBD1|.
TGTGCCAGCAGCTTAGGACAGGGTAACACTGAAGCTTTCTTT
CASSLGQGNTEAFF
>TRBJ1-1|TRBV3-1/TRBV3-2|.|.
TGTGCCAGCAGCCAAGATCGGTTGAACACTGAAGCTTTCTTT
CASSQDRLNTEAFF
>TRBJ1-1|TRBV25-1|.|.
TGTGCCAGCAGTGATCGGGGGACTGAAGCTTTCTTT
CASSDRGTEAFF
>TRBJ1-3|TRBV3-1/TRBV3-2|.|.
TGTGCCAGCAGCCGTGCTTCTCCGGGTGGAAACACCATATATTTT
CASSRASPGGNTIYF
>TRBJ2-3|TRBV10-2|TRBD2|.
TGCGCCAGCAGGAGGGTAGCGGGAGATACAGATACGCAGTATTTT
CASRRVAGDTDTQYF
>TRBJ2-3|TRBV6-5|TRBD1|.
TGTGCCAGCAGTCTCAGGGACAGGGGCGATACGCAGTATTTT
CASSLRDRGDTQYF
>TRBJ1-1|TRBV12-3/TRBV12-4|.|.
TGTGCCAGCAGCCAAGCGGGGGGCAGGGAAGCTTTCTTT
CASSQAGGREAFF
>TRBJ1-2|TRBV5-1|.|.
TGCGCCAGCAGCTTGGGCCAGAACTATGGCTACACCTTC
CASSLGQNYGYTF
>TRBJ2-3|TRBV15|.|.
TGTGCCACCAGCAGAGGAGGAGGAATGATTAGTGTAGATACGCAGTATTTT
CATSRGGGMISVDTQYF
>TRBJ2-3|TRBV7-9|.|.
TGTGCCAGCAGGCCGAGGGGGGGAGAGAGTTTCGGTACGCAGTATTTT
CASRPRGGESFGTQYF
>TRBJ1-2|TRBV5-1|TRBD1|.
TGCGCCAGCAGCGCAACTTCCGGGACAGGGGAATATGGCTACACCTTC
CASSATSGTGEYGYTF
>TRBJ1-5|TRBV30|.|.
TGTGCCTGGAACATCGCAGGGCCGACCGATCAGCCCCAGCATTTT
CAWNIAGPTDQPQHF
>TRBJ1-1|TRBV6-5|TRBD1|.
TGTGCCAGCAGTTACGGGACAGGGACGAACACTGAAGCTTTCTTT
CASSYGTGTNTEAFF
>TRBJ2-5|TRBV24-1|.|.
TGTGCCACCAGTGATGCAACAGAGAAAGAGACCCAGTACTTC
CATSDATEKETQYF
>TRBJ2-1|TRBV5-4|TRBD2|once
TGTGCCAGCAGCTTAGCGGGAGAGAGCTCCTACAATGAGCAGTTCTTC
CASSLAGESSYNEQFF
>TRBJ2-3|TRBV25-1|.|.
TGTGCCAGCAGTGAAGGCCGGCGAGCAGGGGGCACAGATACGCAGTATTTT
CASSEGRRAGGTDTQYF
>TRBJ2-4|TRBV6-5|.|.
TGTGCCAGCAGCCGCACAGGGAACATTCAGTACTTC
CASSRTGNIQYF
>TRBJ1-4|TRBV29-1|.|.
TGCAGCGTGCGCGGGGGTTCGAGTAATGAAAAACTGTTTTTT
CSVRGGSSNEKLFF
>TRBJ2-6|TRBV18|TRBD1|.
TGTGCCAGCTCACTAGGGACAGGGGGTGCTGGGGCCAACGTCCTGACTTTC
CASSLGTGGAGANVLTF
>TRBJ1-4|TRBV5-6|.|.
TGTGCCAGCAGCTTGTTGGCAGGGCAAAATGAAAAACTGTTTTTT
CASSLLAGQNEKLFF
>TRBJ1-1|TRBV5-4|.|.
TGTGCCAGCAGCTTTCCAGGGGTGAACACTGAAGCTTTCTTT
CASSFPGVNTEAFF
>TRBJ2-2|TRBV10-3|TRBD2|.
TGTGCCATCAGGGATGCTAGCGGGAGGAACACCGGGGAGCTGTTTTTT
CAIRDASGRNTGELFF
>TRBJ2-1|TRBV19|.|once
TGTGCCAGTAGTATTGGCAGCTCCTACAATGAGCAGTTCTTC
CASSIGSSYNEQFF
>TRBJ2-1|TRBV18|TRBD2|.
TGTGCCAGCTCTAGCCCCGGGACTAGCGGGGACAATGAGCAGTTCTTC
CASSSPGTSGDNEQFF
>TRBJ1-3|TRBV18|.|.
TGTGCCAGCTCACCTAAAGGGGACTCTGGAAACACCATATATTTT
CASSPKGDSGNTIYF
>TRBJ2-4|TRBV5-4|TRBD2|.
TGTGCCAGCAGCTTGGCCGGGGGGGGAAACATTCAGTACTTC
CASSLAGGGNIQYF
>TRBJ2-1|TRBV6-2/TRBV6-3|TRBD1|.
TGTGCCAGCAGTCTCTGGGAACAGGGGGGTAATGAGCAGTTCTTC
CASSLWEQGGNEQFF
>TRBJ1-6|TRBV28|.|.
TGTGCCAGCAGCTTAAGAGACTCGGCCCTCCACTTT
CASSLRDSALHF